This passage covers 27 T cell receptor beta chains from one sample sequenced in a study of early T cells in non-severe SARS-CoV-2 infection. TCRdb recomputed calls from the 5' RACE reads with MiXCR, one row per CDR3 protein. This sample yields under 85,000 distinct CDR3 sequences, of which 10% to 15% are seen a single time; 5% to 8% belongs to the top ten. The material sequenced was whole blood. Receptors originate from an adult who was a healthcare worker with PCR-confirmed SARS-CoV-2 infection or an uninfected control (not recorded which).

The V gene is TRBV28, the J gene TRBJ2-1; tentative D call: TRBD2 (5 bases). Deletions cut 6 bases from V and 0 bases from J, with 9 bases between. The CDR3 is made up of 14 amino acids. Germline V gene lookup returns CDR1 MDHEN and CDR2 SYDVKM. DNA for the CDR3: TGTGCCAGCAGCTATAGCGACTCCTACAATGAGCAGTTCTTC. It specifies CASSYSDSYNEQFF. Variable domain in full (rest from reference TRBV28 and TRBJ2-1): DVKVTQSSRYLVKRTGEKVFLECVQDMDHENMFWYRQDPGLGLRLIYFSYDVKMKEKGDIPEGYSVSREKKERFSLILESASTNQTSMYLCASSYSDSYNEQFFGPGTRLTVL.

Many counts were recorded for this clonotype. The rearrangement uses TRBV7-6 and TRBJ1-5; D remains unclear. With 1 base removed from V and 3 bases from J, the gap between germline ends came to 10 bases. The germline V gene encodes CDR1 SGHVS and CDR2 FNYEAQ. The CDR3 has 15 amino acids. The CDR3 here is CASSLDVGFNQPQHF. The CDR3 nucleotides are TGTGCCAGCAGCTTAGATGTGGGCTTCAATCAGCCCCAGCATTTT. Based on the CDR3 plus reference TRBV7-6 and TRBJ1-5, the full variable domain is GAGVSQSPRYKVTKRGQDVALRCDPISGHVSLYWYRQALGQGPEFLTYFNYEAQQDKSGLPNDRFSAERPEGSISTLTIQRTEQRDSAMYRCASSLDVGFNQPQHFGDGTRLSIL.

The rearrangement uses TRBV5-1 and TRBJ2-5; 7 bases agree with TRBD1. The CDR3 has 14 residues. The V and J ends lost 4 bases and 2 bases, in that order; junction bases with no gene match: 5. CDR1 and CDR2 (germline): SGHRS, YFSETQ. CDR3 nucleotide sequence: TGCGCCAGCAGCCCGAGGGACAGACAAGAGACCCAGTACTTC. Translating it yields CASSPRDRQETQYF.

The rearrangement uses TRBV9 and TRBJ2-7; 10 bases map to TRBD2. Trimming cost V 0 bases and J 5 bases; bases outside gene matches: 8. The CDR3 has 16 amino acids. Germline V gene data show CDR1 as SGDLS and CDR2 as YYNGEE. The CDR3 is CASSVGGLALSDEQYF. The CDR3 nucleotides read TGTGCCAGCAGCGTAGGGGGACTAGCGTTATCGGACGAGCAGTACTTC. The complete variable domain, with remaining parts taken from reference TRBV9 and TRBJ2-7, reads DSGVTQTPKHLITATGQRVTLRCSPRSGDLSVYWYQQSLDQGLQFLIQYYNGEERAKGNILERFSAQQFPDLHSELNLSSLELGDSALYFCASSVGGLALSDEQYFGPGTRLTVT.

In its sample, this clonotype was seen many times. The chain has TRBV18 and TRBJ2-3; D is ambiguous. This CDR3 has 14 residues. Trimming pared 2 bases from V and 0 bases from J, leaving 6 bases between. Per germline, CDR1 KGHSH and CDR2 LQKENI. CDR3 loop: CASSPVASTDTQYF. The CDR3 nucleotides are TGTGCCAGCTCACCAGTGGCCAGCACAGATACGCAGTATTTT.

V gene TRBV20-1 combines with J gene TRBJ2-3; D possibly uses TRBD1 or TRBD2 (6 bases each). V was shortened by 6 bases and J by 1 base, with 17 bases between the two germline ends. This CDR3 comprises 15 residues. Per the germline V gene, CDR1 is DFQATT and CDR2 is SNEGSKA (reference sequence). The CDR3 reads CSAPNLGGGTDTQYF. In nucleotides, the CDR3 is TGCAGTGCCCCGAATCTGGGGGGCGGCACAGATACGCAGTATTTT.

This clonotype was seen a handful of times. CDR3: CASSQSRDRGSDTEAFF. The CDR3 nucleotides are TGTGCCAGCAGCCAATCAAGGGACAGGGGGTCCGACACTGAAGCTTTCTTT. J is TRBJ1-1 and V is TRBV16; 11 bases are shared with TRBD1. Germline trimming cut 0 bases from V and 3 bases from J; bases unmatched to any gene: 6. The CDR3 loop spans 17 amino acids. Germline V gene lookup returns CDR1 KGHSY and CDR2 FQNENV.

This clonotype was counted at least ten times. The chain uses TRBV30 and TRBJ1-1; D ambiguous. V shed 1 base and J shed 9 bases, with 9 bases lying between them. CDR1 GTSNPN and CDR2 SVGIG come from the germline V gene (reference sequence). This CDR3 has 11 residues. In nucleotides, the CDR3 is TGTGCCTGGAGTGGAGAGTGGAAAGCTTTCTTT. The encoded protein is CAWSGEWKAFF.

There are many counts of this clonotype. The rearrangement uses TRBV4-1 and TRBJ2-5; the D is unclear. CDR3 size: 12 residues. CDR1 is MGHRA and CDR2 is YSYEKL in the germline V gene. The germline V and J ends were trimmed by 5 bases and 3 bases, with 7 bases remaining between them. CDR3 sequence (DNA): TGCGCCAGCAGCGTCAGAAAAGAGACCCAGTACTTC. Its protein is CASSVRKETQYF.

This clonotype was seen only a few times. The chain employs TRBV12-3 or TRBV12-4 and TRBJ2-1; possible D gene TRBD2, 5 bases. Trimming shortened V by 7 bases and J by 9 bases, and 16 bases separated the two germline ends. CDR3 length: 13 amino acids. CDR3 bases: TGTGCCAGCACCCGGACTGCTCGGTCTGAGCAGTTCTTC. Translation gives CASTRTARSEQFF.

This chain uses TRBV13 with TRBJ2-1, with 10 bases lining up with TRBD2. Losses at the gene ends were 5 bases for V and 3 bases for J; bases not matched to a gene: 4. Per germline, CDR1 PRHDT and CDR2 FYEKMQ (reference sequence). This CDR3 has 15 residues. This chain's CDR3 is CASSRRTSGYNEQFF. The CDR3, as DNA: TGTGCCAGCAGCCGCAGGACTAGCGGCTACAATGAGCAGTTCTTC.

V is TRBV10-3 and J is TRBJ2-7, with 7 bases aligning to TRBD2. With V trimmed by 5 bases and J by 5 bases, 6 bases remained unmatched. Germline V CDR1 and CDR2: ENHRY, SYGVKD. This CDR3 region has 13 residues. The CDR3 spells CAISLGGTDEQYF. The DNA of the CDR3 is TGTGCCATCAGTTTGGGAGGGACGGACGAGCAGTACTTC.

This clonotype was observed many times. The gene calls are TRBV13 and TRBJ2-7; the match to TRBD2 covers 7 bases. Trimming took 2 bases from V and 2 from J; bases not matched to a gene: 3. This CDR3 is built from 14 residues. Per germline, CDR1 PRHDT and CDR2 FYEKMQ (reference sequence). DNA for the CDR3: TGTGCCAGCAGCTTAAGCGGGACCCCCTACGAGCAGTACTTC. Translating it yields CASSLSGTPYEQYF.

The sample holds a few counts of this clonotype. J is TRBJ2-2 and V is TRBV11-3; D possibly corresponds to TRBD1 (6 bases). Deletions cut 0 bases from V and 13 bases from J, with 15 bases between. From germline, CDR1 is SGHNT and CDR2 YENEEA. CDR3 length equals 14 residues. As DNA, the CDR3 is TGTGCCAGCAGCTTAGAGGAGTGGACAGACGGGCTGTTTTTT. Its translation is CASSLEEWTDGLFF.

The chain links TRBV29-1 to TRBJ2-3, with 12 positions matching TRBD2. Germline values: CDR1 SQVTM, CDR2 ANQGSEA. Trimming cost V 1 base and J 4 bases; bases outside gene matches: 15. This CDR3 contains 19 residues. The CDR3 DNA reads as TGCAGCGTTGAAGGTTTGCTAGCGGGGGGGCGGATTGATGCAGATACGCAGTATTTT. Its translation is CSVEGLLAGGRIDADTQYF.

The rearrangement links TRBV10-2 to TRBJ2-5, with TRBD1 matching over 7 bases. Trimming took 6 bases from V and 2 from J; bases not matched to a gene: 3. This CDR3 is 13 amino acids long. In germline, CDR1 is WSHSY, CDR2 SAAADI. CDR3 DNA sequence: TGCGCCAGCAGAGGGACAGCGCAAGAGACCCAGTACTTC. Translated, it gives CASRGTAQETQYF.

The J gene is TRBJ2-7, the V gene TRBV7-3; TRBD2 is a possible D gene (6 bases). The CDR3 consists of 13 residues. Trimming shortened V by 1 base and J by 7 bases, and 11 bases separated the two germline ends. Germline V gives CDR1 SGHTA, CDR2 FQGTGA. CDR3 DNA sequence: TGTGCCAGCAGCTTAATGGGAGGAGGGGAGCAGTACTTC. Its protein product is CASSLMGGGEQYF.

The sample holds a few counts of this clonotype. The V and J genes are TRBV11-2 and TRBJ2-6, with D unresolved. Germline lookup yields CDR1 SGHAT and CDR2 FQNNGV. The CDR3 sequence is 13 residues long. The V gene lost 0 bases and the J gene lost 10 bases, with 7 bases spanning the gap. This chain's CDR3 is CASSLDAENVLTF. The CDR3 DNA reads as TGTGCCAGCAGCTTAGATGCGGAAAACGTCCTGACTTTC.

This clonotype was seen a few times. The rearrangement uses TRBV28 and TRBJ2-1; 13 nucleotides match TRBD2. Losses at the gene ends were 6 bases for V and 8 bases for J; bases not matched to a gene: 10. The CDR3 consists of 16 residues. Germline-derived CDR1 and CDR2 are MDHEN and SYDVKM. This CDR3 is CASSPPGTSGIYEQFF. DNA of the CDR3: TGTGCCAGCAGCCCCCCCGGGACTAGCGGGATCTATGAGCAGTTCTTC.

This clonotype showed up just a few times. CDR3 in DNA: TGTGCCAGCAGTTACGGGCGCCGTACCTACGAGCAGTACTTC. Translation: CASSYGRRTYEQYF. The gene calls are TRBV6-6 and TRBJ2-7; D is undetermined. Trimming took 2 bases from V and 2 from J, leaving 10 bases between them. CDR3 length equals 14 residues. CDR1 MNHNY and CDR2 SVGAGI come from the germline V gene (reference sequence).

This chain connects TRBV7-3 to TRBJ2-5; D may correspond to TRBD1 or TRBD2 (6 bases each). Trimming took off 5 bases at V and 4 bases at J, with 11 bases between the two ends. The CDR3 extends over 13 amino acids. CDR1 and CDR2 (germline): SGHTA, FQGTGA. Here the CDR3 reads CASSTGAGETQYF. Written as DNA, the CDR3 is TGTGCCAGCAGCACGGGGGCAGGAGAGACCCAGTACTTC.

At least ten counts were recorded for this clonotype. CDR3 in DNA: TGCAGCGTTGTGGGATTGCTCGATGAGCAGTTCTTC. This sequence encodes CSVVGLLDEQFF. This chain connects TRBV29-1 to TRBJ2-1; the D is unclear. The V and J ends lost 4 bases and 8 bases respectively, with 12 bases between them. The germline gives CDR1 SQVTM, CDR2 ANQGSEA. This CDR3 region has 12 residues.

This chain uses TRBV18 with TRBJ2-6, with TRBD2 as a possible D gene (5 bases). The CDR3 is 16 residues long. V was cut by 1 base and J by 3 bases, with 10 bases left in between. CDR1 KGHSH and CDR2 LQKENI come from the germline V gene. In DNA form, the CDR3 reads TGTGCCAGCTCACCACAACCGGGGTTTGGGGCCAACGTCCTGACTTTC. Translating gives CASSPQPGFGANVLTF. Full variable domain (outside the CDR3, taken from reference TRBV18 and TRBJ2-6): NAGVMQNPRHLVRRRGQEARLRCSPMKGHSHVYWYRQLPEEGLKFMVYLQKENIIDESGMPKERFSAEFPKEGPSILRIQQVVRGDSAAYFCASSPQPGFGANVLTFGAGSRLTVL.

This clonotype has a handful of counts. This rearrangement joins TRBV6-2 or TRBV6-3 to TRBJ1-2; D not resolved. Trimming pared 2 bases from V and 4 bases from J, leaving 8 bases between. Germline V gives CDR1 MNHEY, CDR2 SVGEGT. The length of the CDR3 is 13 residues. This CDR3 reads CASSYREGYGYTF. CDR3 DNA sequence: TGTGCCAGCAGTTACAGGGAAGGCTATGGCTACACCTTC.

This chain joins TRBV19 and TRBJ2-7; 8 nucleotides line up with TRBD1. Unmatched junction bases numbered 4, after V lost 4 bases and J lost 2 bases. The CDR3 sequence is 14 residues long. Germline V lookup: CDR1 LNHDA, CDR2 SQIVND (reference sequence). The CDR3 sequence: CASSKQGGPYEQYF. As DNA, the CDR3 is TGTGCCAGTAGTAAACAGGGGGGACCCTACGAGCAGTACTTC. The whole variable domain, filled in from reference TRBV19 and TRBJ2-7, reads DGGITQSPKYLFRKEGQNVTLSCEQNLNHDAMYWYRQDPGQGLRLIYYSQIVNDFQKGDIAEGYSVSREKKESFPLTVTSAQKNPTAFYLCASSKQGGPYEQYFGPGTRLTVT.

On this clonotype: A much larger clone differs from this one at a single base, so this may be a read error. The rearrangement joins TRBV29-1 to TRBJ2-7; 8 bases map to TRBD1. The V and J ends lost 3 bases and 10 bases, in that order; junction bases with no gene match: 8. CDR3 length: 12 residues. Germline assignment: CDR1 SQVTM and CDR2 ANQGSEA. The CDR3 is CSVEGQVGTQYF. The CDR3 DNA reads TGCAGCGTTGAGGGACAGGTGGGGACACAGTACTTC.

V is TRBV6-2 or TRBV6-3 and J is TRBJ2-1, with D tentatively TRBD1 (6 bases). The CDR3 runs 12 residues. The germline CDR1 and CDR2 sequences are MNHEY and SVGEGT. Trimming removed 2 bases at V and 7 bases at J, with 6 bases between. CDR3: CASSYQGNEQFF. Written as DNA, the CDR3 is TGTGCCAGCAGTTACCAGGGGAATGAGCAGTTCTTC.